Below are 27 T cell receptor beta chains sequenced from a single sample in a study of circulating CD8 cells and anti-PD-1 response in melanoma. The QIAseq Immune Repertoire TCR panel built the libraries from about 14 ng of total RNA. TCRdb called the reads again in MiXCR, with one record for every CDR3 protein. The table shows about 1,700 distinct CDR3 sequences, with about 6.8% occurring only once. Four subsets defined by PD-1 and/or TIGIT were sorted from live CD3+CD8+TCRalphabeta+ cells. Specimen: CD8+ T cells from PBMCs, collected at baseline or after one month of anti-PD-1 therapy (not recorded which). The origin of the receptors is a human donor with melanoma.

This clonotype is medium-sized (0.01 to 0.1%) by share. The V call is TRBV27, the J call TRBJ2-7; TRBD1 aligns across 10 bases. The CDR3 spans 13 residues. Per germline, CDR1 MNHEY and CDR2 SMNVEV (reference sequence). The V and J ends lost 5 bases and 4 bases, in that order; junction bases with no gene match: 2. Here the CDR3 reads CASSPGQGYEQYF. The CDR3 bases are TGTGCCAGCAGTCCGGGACAGGGGTACGAGCAGTACTTC.

This rearrangement joins TRBV7-9 to TRBJ1-1; TRBD1 matches at 10 bases. V was clipped by 5 bases and J by 5 bases; unmatched bases: 2. The germline V gene encodes CDR1 SEHNR and CDR2 FQNEAQ (reference sequence). This CDR3 is built from 13 residues. This chain's CDR3 is CASSLGQGTEAFF. DNA of the CDR3: TGTGCCAGCAGCCTGGGACAGGGGACTGAAGCTTTCTTT.

This clonotype rates as medium-sized. Germline is not matched at one junction end, which may reflect a read error. J is TRBJ1-2 and V is TRBV27; a weak D match, TRBD1 (5 bases). CDR3 length: 15 residues. Germline loops: CDR1 MNHEY, CDR2 SMNVEV (reference sequence). The CDR3 loop reads CASSFMGTGQYAYTF. CDR3 nucleotides: TGTGCCAGCAGTTTCATGGGGACCGGTCAATATGCCTACACCTTC.

This chain connects TRBV12-3 or TRBV12-4 to TRBJ2-3, with 7 bases matching TRBD2. Trimming cost V 5 bases and J 3 bases; bases outside gene matches: 8. This CDR3 has 15 amino acids. This chain's CDR3 is CASSPTRGGTDTQYF. The CDR3, as DNA: TGTGCCAGCAGTCCGACTAGGGGAGGGACAGATACGCAGTATTTT.

This clonotype is deemed large. V and J are TRBV19 and TRBJ1-5; 10 bases are shared with TRBD1. V was pared by 5 bases and J by 4 bases, with 8 bases of the junction left unmatched. Germline V CDR1 and CDR2: LNHDA, SQIVND (reference sequence). The CDR3 is 16 residues long. The CDR3 sequence is CASSPWTGQGNQPQHF. Written as DNA, the CDR3 is TGTGCCAGTAGTCCTTGGACGGGACAGGGGAATCAGCCCCAGCATTTT.

This clonotype is categorized as medium-sized. The V and J genes are TRBV29-1 and TRBJ2-1; 10 bases fit TRBD2. The CDR3 is 13 residues long. V shed 4 bases, J shed 4 bases, and the junction held 1 base outside the gene matches. In germline, CDR1 is SQVTM, CDR2 ANQGSEA. CDR3: CSVVSGGYNEQFF. The DNA for the CDR3 is TGCAGCGTTGTTAGCGGGGGGTACAATGAGCAGTTCTTC.

In its sample, this clonotype is medium-sized. V is TRBV19 and J is TRBJ2-1, with unresolved D. The CDR3 length is 13 residues. Germline loops: CDR1 LNHDA, CDR2 SQIVND (reference sequence). V shed 7 bases and J shed 3 bases, with 10 bases lying between them. The CDR3 bases are TGTGCCAGTAAAGGCCCACTCTACAATGAGCAGTTCTTC. It yields the protein CASKGPLYNEQFF.

This clonotype counts as medium-sized. The V call is TRBV7-8, the J call TRBJ2-2; no clear D. V lost 1 base and J 3 bases, leaving 18 bases between the germline ends. This CDR3 is built from 18 residues. CDR1 SGHVS and CDR2 FQNEAQ come from the germline V gene. CDR3 DNA: TGTGCCAGCAGCTTAGGAATTTCGGTAATAAGAGACACCGGGGAGCTGTTTTTT. This encodes CASSLGISVIRDTGELFF.

This clonotype is labeled as medium-sized. The chain combines TRBV18 with TRBJ2-7; D may match TRBD1 or TRBD2 (6 bases each). Germline V lookup: CDR1 KGHSH, CDR2 LQKENI. This CDR3 is 14 amino acids long. Trimming shortened V by 3 bases and J by 2 bases, and 11 bases separated the two germline ends. The CDR3 nucleotides are TGTGCCAGCTCACCCTCGGGGGCGCCCTACGAGCAGTACTTC. Translated: CASSPSGAPYEQYF.

This clonotype turned up a few times. The chain uses TRBV5-4 and TRBJ2-3; 10 positions agree with TRBD2. There are 18 residues in the CDR3. Germline CDR1 and CDR2: SGHNT and YYREEE (reference sequence). Trimming took 0 bases from V and 4 from J; bases not matched to a gene: 11. CDR3 region: CASSLDGILAGPSDTQYF. CDR3 nucleotides: TGTGCCAGCAGCTTGGACGGAATACTAGCGGGACCTTCAGATACGCAGTATTTT.

In this sample, this clonotype is medium-sized. The chain joins TRBV27 to TRBJ2-7; no clear D gene. CDR3 size: 13 residues. V lost 4 bases to trimming and J lost 2 bases, with 9 bases between them. Germline-derived CDR1 and CDR2 are MNHEY and SMNVEV (reference sequence). Here the CDR3 DNA reads TGTGCCAGCAGTTGGGCGGCGGCCTACGAGCAGTACTTC. Encoded protein: CASSWAAAYEQYF.

By share, this clonotype counts as medium-sized. Being one base from a much bigger clone, this may be a read error. This chain links TRBV7-2 with TRBJ2-7; no reliable D call. Germline V gives CDR1 SGHTA, CDR2 FQGNSA. Trimming pared 4 bases from V and 7 bases from J, leaving 11 bases between. The CDR3 contains 12 residues. The CDR3 DNA follows: TGTGCCAGCAGCTCCCAGGCTAGAGAGCAGTACTTC. It yields the protein CASSSQAREQYF. Full variable domain (rest looked up from reference TRBV7-2 and TRBJ2-7): GAGVSQSPSNKVTEKGKDVELRCDPISGHTALYWYRQSLGQGLEFLIYFQGNSAPDKSGLPSDRFSAERTGGSVSTLTIQRTQQEDSAVYLCASSSQAREQYFGPGTRLTVT.

By share, this clonotype ranks as medium-sized (0.01 to 0.1%). The V and J genes are TRBV12-3 or TRBV12-4 and TRBJ2-2; D ambiguous. The CDR3 runs to 14 residues. The V and J ends lost 6 bases and 4 bases respectively, with 12 bases between them. The DNA of the CDR3 is TGTGCCAGCAGCCTTGGTCGAGGCACCGGGGAGCTGTTTTTT. It encodes CASSLGRGTGELFF.

The chain carries TRBV7-2 and TRBJ2-1; TRBD2 agrees at 12 bases. CDR3 length: 16 amino acids. The V segment lost 6 bases and the J segment 7 bases; nucleotides outside the gene matches: 10. The germline CDR1 and CDR2 sequences are SGHTA and FQGNSA. CDR3 protein: CASRSSLAGGRNEQFF. The CDR3 DNA sequence: TGTGCCAGCAGATCGTCACTAGCGGGAGGACGGAATGAGCAGTTCTTC. Complete variable domain (other parts from reference TRBV7-2 and TRBJ2-1): GAGVSQSPSNKVTEKGKDVELRCDPISGHTALYWYRQSLGQGLEFLIYFQGNSAPDKSGLPSDRFSAERTGGSVSTLTIQRTQQEDSAVYLCASRSSLAGGRNEQFFGPGTRLTVL.

By share of the sample, this clonotype is medium-sized. J is TRBJ2-7 and V is TRBV20-1, with 8 bases matching TRBD2. The CDR3 has 14 residues. The V gene's germline CDR1 is DFQATT and CDR2 SNEGSKA (reference sequence). V gave up 5 bases and J gave up 2 bases; unmatched junction bases: 8. CDR3 loop: CSAGKLAGAYEQYF. DNA of the CDR3: TGCAGTGCTGGAAAGCTAGCGGGCGCCTACGAGCAGTACTTC.

This clonotype rates as medium-sized. This chain joins TRBV11-3 and TRBJ1-1; D is unresolved. Germline lookup yields CDR1 SGHNT and CDR2 YENEEA. The CDR3 sequence is 13 residues long. Deletions cut 5 bases from V and 1 base from J, with 8 bases between. The CDR3 spells CASSPTPNTEAFF. The CDR3 bases are TGTGCCAGCAGCCCGACGCCGAACACTGAAGCTTTCTTT. The full variable domain, completed using reference TRBV11-3 and TRBJ1-1, is EAGVVQSPRYKIIEKKQPVAFWCNPISGHNTLYWYLQNLGQGPELLIRYENEEAVDDSQLPKDRFSAERLKGVDSTLKIQPAELGDSAVYLCASSPTPNTEAFFGQGTRLTVV.

The V and J genes are TRBV19 and TRBJ1-1; possible D gene TRBD1, 6 bases. The CDR3 covers 16 residues. Germline CDR1 and CDR2: LNHDA and SQIVND (reference sequence). Trimming removed 7 bases from V and 0 bases from J, with 18 bases in between. The CDR3 nucleotides read TGTGCCAGTATAAGAACGAAGGACAGATTGAACACTGAAGCTTTCTTT. Protein: CASIRTKDRLNTEAFF.

The chain couples TRBV6-5 to TRBJ2-7, with D uncertain. V was cut by 2 bases and J by 2 bases, with 13 bases left in between. The length of the CDR3 is 15 residues. CDR1 and CDR2 from the germline V gene are MNHEY and SVGAGI. DNA of the CDR3: TGTGCCAGCAGTTACAGGTCCCAAAGCCCCTACGAGCAGTACTTC. Translated: CASSYRSQSPYEQYF.

A note on this clonotype: This sequence may be a read error, since a much larger clone differs from it by one base. J is TRBJ2-7 and V is TRBV28; D is unclear. Germline V gene data show CDR1 as MDHEN and CDR2 as SYDVKM. This CDR3 has 15 residues. V shed 2 bases and J shed 6 bases, with 17 bases lying between them. CDR3 amino acids: CASSLHGSLACEQYF. CDR3 DNA: TGTGCCAGCAGTTTACATGGCAGCCTGGCCTGCGAGCAGTACTTC.

This clonotype is medium-sized. V is TRBV29-1 and J is TRBJ2-1, with 9 bases matching TRBD2. Trimming took 1 base from V and 9 from J; bases not matched to a gene: 19. Germline assignment: CDR1 SQVTM and CDR2 ANQGSEA. The CDR3 loop spans 18 amino acids. The CDR3 DNA is TGCAGCGTTGAAGGGAGGGACTCCCATAGCGGGAGCTTCGGTGAGCAGTTCTTC. It yields the protein CSVEGRDSHSGSFGEQFF.

Regarding this clonotype: A much bigger clone sits one base away, suggesting this may be a read error. The chain carries TRBV29-1 and TRBJ2-2, with D perhaps TRBD1 (6 bases). The CDR3 is 12 amino acids. Germline loops: CDR1 SQVTM, CDR2 ANQGSEA. Written as DNA, the CDR3 is TGCAGCGTCCTCACAGGGACCGGGGAGCTGCTTTTT. It yields the protein CSVLTGTGELLF.

This clonotype is termed medium-sized (0.01 to 0.1%). V and J are TRBV2 and TRBJ1-4; D unresolved. CDR3 length equals 12 residues. CDR1 and CDR2 (germline): SNHLY, FYNNEI. Trimming left V 8 bases short and J 8 bases short, with 12 bases between. CDR3 protein: CASLGGREKLFF. CDR3 DNA sequence: TGTGCCAGCCTGGGCGGACGCGAAAAACTGTTTTTT.

This clonotype is medium-sized in the sample. The chain is built from TRBV14 and TRBJ2-2, with a weak D call TRBD2 (6 bases). Germline V lookup: CDR1 SGHDN, CDR2 FVKESK. The CDR3 has 15 amino acids. V was cut by 6 bases and J by 5 bases, with 16 bases left in between. CDR3 residues: CASSPLGRGTGELFF. CDR3 nucleotide sequence: TGTGCCAGCAGTCCTCTGGGCCGGGGGACCGGGGAGCTGTTTTTT.

By share of the sample, this clonotype is medium-sized. This chain connects TRBV4-3 to TRBJ2-1; no definite D call. V shed 0 bases and J shed 8 bases, with 8 bases lying between them. Germline V CDR1 and CDR2: LGHNA, YSLEER. The CDR3 consists of 13 residues. CDR3 sequence reads: CASSQEWQYEQFF. The DNA for the CDR3 is TGCGCCAGCAGCCAAGAGTGGCAATATGAGCAGTTCTTC.

Within the sample, this clonotype is medium-sized. V is TRBV29-1 and J is TRBJ2-7; 13 bases are shared with TRBD2. V lost 4 bases and J lost 0; bases outside the gene matches: 6. This CDR3 region has 16 residues. Germline lookup yields CDR1 SQVTM and CDR2 ANQGSEA. The CDR3 loop reads CSVGTSGRENSYEQYF. The CDR3, as DNA: TGCAGCGTTGGAACTAGCGGGAGGGAAAACTCCTACGAGCAGTACTTC.

This clonotype ranks as medium-sized. V usage is TRBV27 and J usage is TRBJ2-1; D not certain. V was cut by 2 bases and J by 7 bases, with 6 bases left in between. CDR3 length equals 12 residues. Germline V CDR1 and CDR2: MNHEY, SMNVEV (reference sequence). The CDR3 bases are TGTGCCAGCAGTTTAATGGGGAATGAGCAGTTCTTC. Translating gives CASSLMGNEQFF.

This clonotype is medium-sized in the sample. This chain links TRBV19 with TRBJ2-1; D possibly corresponds to TRBD2 (6 bases). Germline assignment: CDR1 LNHDA and CDR2 SQIVND (reference sequence). Trimming stripped 9 bases from V and 4 bases from J, with 16 bases between. The CDR3 covers 14 residues. The CDR3 sequence: CASDRGLGYNEQFF. The CDR3 DNA reads TGTGCCAGCGACCGGGGACTGGGGTACAATGAGCAGTTCTTC.